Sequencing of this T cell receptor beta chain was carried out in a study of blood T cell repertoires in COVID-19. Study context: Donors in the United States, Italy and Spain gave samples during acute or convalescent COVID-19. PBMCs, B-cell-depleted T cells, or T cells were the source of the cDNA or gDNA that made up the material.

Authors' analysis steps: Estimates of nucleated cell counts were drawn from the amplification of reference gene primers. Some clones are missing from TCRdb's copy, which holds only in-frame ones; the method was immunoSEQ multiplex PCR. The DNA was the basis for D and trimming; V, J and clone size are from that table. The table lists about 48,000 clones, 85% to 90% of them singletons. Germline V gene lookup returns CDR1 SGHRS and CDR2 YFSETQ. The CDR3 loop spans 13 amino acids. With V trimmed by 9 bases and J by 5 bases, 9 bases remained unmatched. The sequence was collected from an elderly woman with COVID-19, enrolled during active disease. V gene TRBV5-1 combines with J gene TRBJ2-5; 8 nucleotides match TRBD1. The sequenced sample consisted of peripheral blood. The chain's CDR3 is CATSLTGDETQYF. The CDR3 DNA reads TGCGCCACTTCCCTGACAGGGGACGAGACCCAGTACTTC.